This section outlines one TCR beta chain sequence together with its context. Its antigen is still unknown. The second PCR ran about 7 to 12 cycles with a sample-barcoded 5' primer and J-beta primers. TCRdb processed the 5' RACE reads anew with MiXCR; each CDR3 protein has one entry. The table records roughly 860,000 distinct CDR3 sequences, around 62% of them present only once. This specimen comes from a study of blood T cells in healthy people across ages. The study, taken as a whole, reports: There was no known CMV status for donors, so expanded clonotype changes were possibly confounded. When one million T cells were used, diversity estimates were thought to be underestimates. Getting older went along with TCR beta diversity per million T cells dropping roughly linearly.

V gave up 7 bases and J gave up 5 bases, with 15 bases separating them. CDR1 and CDR2 (germline): MNHNS, SASEGT. The CDR3 totals 14 residues. The sequencing input was blood. The sequence was collected from a man aged 25 to 40 in good health. The V and J genes are TRBV6-1 and TRBJ2-1; unclear D gene. CDR3 sequence reads: CASTSILDNNEQFF. CDR3 DNA sequence: TGTGCCAGCACCTCAATCCTAGATAACAATGAGCAGTTCTTC.